The next 4 T cell receptor beta chains were all read from a single sample in a study of cytomegalovirus exposure and HLA in healthy donors. PCR used 60 Vbeta primers and 13 Jbeta primers. The protocol was immunoSEQ multiplex PCR, while the TCRdb copy is restricted to in-frame clones and leaves out a portion. Here the sample spans about 180,000 clones, over 65% being singletons. Material: PBMCs. All receptors come from a woman between 55 and 75 years old in good health and CMV-seropositive.

V and J are TRBV7-3 and TRBJ2-2; 11 nucleotides align to TRBD2. The CDR3 totals 15 residues. Looked up from germline, CDR1 is SGHTA and CDR2 is FQGTGA. J was trimmed by 4 bases and V by 5 bases; bases with no gene match: 3. The CDR3 loop is CASSPGTSGTGELFF. The CDR3 nucleotides are TGTGCCAGCAGCCCTGGGACTAGCGGCACCGGGGAGCTGTTTTTT.

The chain employs TRBV14 and TRBJ2-1; TRBD2 agrees at 11 bases. J lost 9 bases, V lost 5 bases, and 12 bases had no gene match. This CDR3 is 16 amino acids long. Germline V gives CDR1 SGHDN, CDR2 FVKESK. CDR3 sequence (DNA): TGTGCCAGCAGCTTGCTAGCGGGAGGCCTGGGGGGTGAGCAGTTCTTC. Translation gives CASSLLAGGLGGEQFF.

The chain has TRBV5-1 and TRBJ1-1, with TRBD1 identical over 10 bases. This CDR3 contains 17 residues. V lost 1 base and J lost 4; bases outside the gene matches: 10. Germline values: CDR1 SGHRS, CDR2 YFSETQ. Written as DNA, the CDR3 is TGCGCCAGCAGCTTGCTCCGACAGGGGGCGGTTGGCACTGAAGCTTTCTTT. It specifies CASSLLRQGAVGTEAFF.

Details on this clone: One junction end does not reproduce the germline sequence, and a read error may be involved. V and J are TRBV4-3 and TRBJ2-1; 8 nucleotides match TRBD2. This CDR3 contains 17 residues. From germline, CDR1 is LGHNA and CDR2 YSLEER. Written as DNA, the CDR3 is TGCGCCAGCAGCGAAGACCCGAGCGGGGGCAGCTACAATGAGCAGTTCTTC. Amino acids: CASSEDPSGGSYNEQFF.